Described below is a single T cell receptor (beta chain) sequence and its context. Its antigen is currently unknown. The record originates from a study of vaccination and CD4 T cells after COVID-19. Overall study: Convalescent patients gave post-COVID blood a median approximately 100 days post-diagnosis, range 35 to 161. Each control culture was treated with a CEFX pool, an HIV-1 Nef pool, or no peptide.

Regarding the study as a whole: Looking at convalescent patients, 304 of their 307 vaccine-specific clones were spike mono-reactive.

The Oncomine TCR Beta short-read assay sequenced DNA from cultured CD4+ T cells. TCRdb re-called the PCR reads with MiXCR, one entry per CDR3 protein. This sample has some 20,000 distinct CDR3 sequences, with 26% found just once. The treatment was: roughly ten-day PBMC culture with coronavirus spike peptide pools or control peptides (ViraFEST assay). This receptor was obtained from a human donor with COVID-19. The sample comprised cultured CD4+ T cells from blood.

This CDR3 reads CAWSQGGTGSGSGYGYTF. CDR3 in DNA: TGTGCCTGGAGCCAAGGTGGGACAGGGTCAGGGTCGGGCTATGGCTACACCTTC. This chain connects TRBV30 to TRBJ1-2; 9 nucleotides match TRBD1. Trimming took 3 bases from V and 4 from J; bases not matched to a gene: 18. CDR1 GTSNPN and CDR2 SVGIG come from the germline V gene (reference sequence). CDR3 length: 18 residues.